This record concerns one T cell receptor (beta chain) sequence. The antigen is not known. These donors, healthy bone marrow donors, were studied. Donors likely had unrecorded immune exposures despite being nominally healthy when sampled. With V trimmed by 2 bases and J by 7 bases, 13 bases remained unmatched. The CDR3 runs to 18 residues. Germline CDR1 SGHNT, CDR2 YENEEA. The data stem from a study of cytomegalovirus exposure and HLA in healthy donors. Study-wide points: Researchers reported from a later analysis that most CMV-associated TCR beta chains appeared HLA-restricted. It was 150 to 200 TCR beta chains that were listed as cytomegalovirus-associated.

Amplification used 60 Vbeta primers and 13 Jbeta primers. Assay used: immunoSEQ multiplex PCR; TCRdb lists only in-frame clones, some missing. The sample records about 220,000 clones, 60% to 80% being singletons. The TCR sequence derives from a woman in her twenties or thirties in good health and CMV-seronegative. The specimen sequenced was PBMCs. The rearrangement joins TRBV11-3 to TRBJ2-1; 11 bases fit TRBD2. The CDR3: CASSLNLAGGQTQNEQFF. For the CDR3, the DNA is TGTGCCAGCAGCTTAAATCTAGCGGGAGGCCAAACCCAAAATGAGCAGTTCTTC. The variable domain in full, with the rest retrieved from reference TRBV11-3 and TRBJ2-1, is EAGVVQSPRYKIIEKKQPVAFWCNPISGHNTLYWYLQNLGQGPELLIRYENEEAVDDSQLPKDRFSAERLKGVDSTLKIQPAELGDSAVYLCASSLNLAGGQTQNEQFFGPGTRLTVL.